The clone carrying this T cell receptor beta chain was seen more than once but under ten times. Germline CDR1 SGHTA, CDR2 FQGNSA. The trim removed 5 bases at V and 1 base at J, leaving 1 base unmatched. CDR3 length equals 15 residues. The entry originates in a study of blood T cell repertoires in COVID-19. Profiled with immunoSEQ multiplex PCR; TCRdb holds only in-frame clones, not every one. The sample consists of some 250,000 clones, roughly 84% of them appearing once. The origin of this receptor is a man aged 40-50 years with acute or convalescent COVID-19. Sequencing was done on a sample of peripheral blood. The rearrangement links TRBV7-2 to TRBJ2-2; 10 bases line up with TRBD2. The CDR3 DNA follows: TGTGCCAGCAGCAGGACTAGCGGGAACACCGGGGAGCTGTTTTTT. This sequence encodes CASSRTSGNTGELFF.